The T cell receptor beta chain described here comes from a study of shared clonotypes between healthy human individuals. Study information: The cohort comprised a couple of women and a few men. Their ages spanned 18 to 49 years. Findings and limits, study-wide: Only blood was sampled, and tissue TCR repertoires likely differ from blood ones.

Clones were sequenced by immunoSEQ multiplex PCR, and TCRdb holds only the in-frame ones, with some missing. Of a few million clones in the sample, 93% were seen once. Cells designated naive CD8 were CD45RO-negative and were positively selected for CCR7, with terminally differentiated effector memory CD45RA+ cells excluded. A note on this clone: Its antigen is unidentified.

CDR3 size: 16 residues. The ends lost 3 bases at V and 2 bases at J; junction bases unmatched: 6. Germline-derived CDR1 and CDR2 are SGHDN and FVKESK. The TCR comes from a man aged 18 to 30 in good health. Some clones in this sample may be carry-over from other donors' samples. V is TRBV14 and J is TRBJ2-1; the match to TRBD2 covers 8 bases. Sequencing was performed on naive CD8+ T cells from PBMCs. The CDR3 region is CASSHRPGLAYNEQFF. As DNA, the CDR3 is TGTGCCAGCAGCCATCGGCCGGGACTAGCCTACAATGAGCAGTTCTTC.